A selection of T cell receptor beta chains follows, all from one sample in a study of blood T cell repertoires in COVID-19. Libraries were prepared by immunoSEQ multiplex PCR; TCRdb keeps only in-frame clonotypes and omits some of them. Altogether around 100,000 clones are present, roughly 87% being singletons, with the ten largest covering 5% to 8%. Sequencing used peripheral blood. Every receptor here comes from a human donor in a cohort sampled during active COVID-19. The CDR3 runs from the conserved cysteine through the conserved F or W. The order of the fields is J gene, D gene, clone size, V gene, CDR3 length, CDR3 protein, CDR3 DNA. D genes are given only for firm matches. Rows may omit the clone size; those that give it use once, few, many or a size class.

TRBJ1-4 - few TRBV3-1/TRBV3-2 16 CASSQDFGEVPEKLFF TGTGCCAGCAGCCAAGATTTCGGGGAGGTTCCTGAAAAACTGTTTTTT
TRBJ2-5 - - TRBV5-4 14 CASSLEVGKETQYF TGTGCCAGCAGCTTGGAGGTCGGGAAAGAGACCCAGTACTTC
TRBJ1-2 - - TRBV30 12 CAWSRAGFGYTF TGTGCCTGGAGCCGCGCGGGGTTTGGCTACACCTTC
TRBJ2-1 - - TRBV3-1/TRBV3-2 15 CASSFLGGPYNEQFF TGTGCCAGCAGCTTCTTGGGGGGACCCTACAATGAGCAGTTCTTC
TRBJ2-7 - once TRBV5-8 13 CASRGGQPYEQYF TGTGCCAGCAGGGGCGGACAACCCTACGAGCAGTACTTC
TRBJ2-6 - once TRBV9 16 CASSAAGISGANVLTF TGTGCCAGCAGCGCGGCAGGGATCTCTGGGGCCAACGTCCTGACTTTC
TRBJ2-5 TRBD2 once TRBV12-3/TRBV12-4 13 CASTKLAEETQYF TGTGCCAGCACCAAACTAGCGGAAGAGACCCAGTACTTC
TRBJ2-7 - - TRBV5-5 15 CASSFITGYSYEQYF TGTGCCAGCAGCTTTATTACAGGGTACTCCTACGAGCAGTACTTC
TRBJ2-7 TRBD2 few TRBV28 19 CASSLLGLAGIRRLYEQYF TGTGCCAGCAGTTTACTAGGACTAGCGGGAATAAGAAGGCTTTACGAGCAGTACTTC
TRBJ2-2 - few TRBV2 14 CAVTEEPNTGELFF TGTGCCGTAACGGAGGAGCCGAACACCGGGGAGCTGTTTTTT
TRBJ2-7 TRBD2 - TRBV5-4 13 CASSFRRGLAATF TGTGCCAGCAGCTTCAGGAGGGGACTAGCGGCCACCTTC
TRBJ2-7 TRBD1 - TRBV7-2 15 CASSFSGTEGYEQYF TGTGCCAGCAGCTTCTCCGGGACAGAGGGCTACGAGCAGTACTTC
TRBJ1-2 - once TRBV19 14 CASTATGEMRGYTF TGTGCCAGTACGGCGACAGGTGAGATGAGAGGCTACACCTTC
TRBJ2-1 TRBD1 few TRBV28 16 CASSPGQASSYNEQFF TGTGCCAGCAGTCCCGGACAGGCAAGCTCCTACAATGAGCAGTTCTTC
TRBJ2-3 - - TRBV6-2/TRBV6-3 16 CASSYGPHMGGDTQYF TGTGCCAGCAGTTACGGGCCACACATGGGGGGAGATACGCAGTATTTT
TRBJ1-3 - - TRBV11-3 14 CASSLGGSGNTIYF TGTGCCAGCAGCTTGGGGGGTTCTGGAAACACCATATATTTT
TRBJ1-4 - - TRBV7-9 12 CASSLASTELFF TGTGCCAGCAGCTTAGCGTCGACAGAACTGTTTTTT
TRBJ2-1 TRBD1 - TRBV7-2 17 CASSVYTRDREYNEQFF TGTGCCAGCAGCGTATATACCCGGGACAGGGAATACAATGAGCAGTTCTTC
TRBJ2-5 TRBD2 - TRBV2 17 CASSAGLGAHRGETQYF TGTGCCAGCAGTGCGGGACTAGGCGCCCATCGTGGGGAGACCCAGTACTTC
TRBJ2-1 TRBD1 - TRBV5-4 16 CASNWTRDRGVVGQFF TGTGCCAGCAACTGGACCCGGGACAGGGGGGTCGTAGGGCAGTTCTTC
TRBJ2-1 TRBD1 - TRBV11-1 15 CASSTTGGSYNEQFF TGTGCCAGCAGCACGACAGGGGGCTCCTACAATGAGCAGTTCTTC
TRBJ2-5 - - TRBV30 12 CAWSRGRETQYF TGTGCCTGGAGTAGAGGGAGAGAGACCCAGTACTTC
TRBJ2-7 TRBD1 - TRBV24-1 15 CATSDPGQGAYEQYF TGTGCCACCAGTGATCCCGGACAGGGAGCCTACGAGCAGTACTTC
TRBJ2-5 - once TRBV7-9 13 CASSLAQQETQYF TGTGCCAGCAGCTTGGCACAGCAAGAGACCCAGTACTTC
TRBJ2-2 - few TRBV29-1 13 CSAGLTGSGELFF TGCAGCGCTGGGTTAACAGGGTCCGGGGAGCTGTTTTTT
TRBJ2-5 - - TRBV5-1 13 CASSLVGKETQYF TGCGCCAGCAGCTTGGTCGGGAAAGAGACCCAGTACTTC
TRBJ2-4 TRBD2 - TRBV9 15 CASSRGGGAENIQYF TGTGCCAGCAGCCGTGGGGGAGGGGCGGAAAACATTCAGTACTTC
TRBJ1-2 - - TRBV27 13 CASSLGGGYGYTF TGTGCCAGCAGTTTGGGGGGGGGCTATGGCTACACCTTC
TRBJ2-7 - - TRBV28 11 CASSTVYEQYF TGTGCCAGCTCCACAGTCTACGAGCAGTACTTC
TRBJ1-2 TRBD1 - TRBV15 18 CATSRRLSGQGSNYGYTF TGTGCCACCAGCAGACGACTATCAGGACAGGGGAGTAACTATGGCTACACCTTC
TRBJ1-5 - - TRBV12-3/TRBV12-4 13 CASSLNRVQPQHF TGTGCCAGCAGTTTGAACAGGGTTCAGCCCCAGCATTTT
TRBJ1-1 TRBD1 - TRBV5-5 15 CASSLVGTGGNEAFF TGTGCCAGCAGCTTGGTTGGGACAGGGGGTAATGAAGCTTTCTTT
TRBJ2-7 TRBD1 - TRBV5-1 13 CASSIARGREQYF TGCGCCAGCAGCATAGCCAGGGGGCGGGAGCAGTACTTC
TRBJ2-7 TRBD1 - TRBV3-1/TRBV3-2 15 CASSQAPGQAYEQYF TGTGCCAGCAGCCAAGCCCCGGGACAGGCCTACGAGCAGTACTTC
TRBJ1-1 TRBD1 - TRBV19 16 CASLSTGQGTFPEAFF TGTGCCAGCCTCTCCACCGGACAGGGAACCTTCCCTGAAGCTTTCTTT
TRBJ2-5 - - TRBV28 16 CASSSVAQWYQETQYF TGTGCCAGCAGCTCGGTGGCACAGTGGTACCAAGAGACCCAGTACTTC
TRBJ1-2 TRBD1 - TRBV2 12 CASRDRGVGYTF TGTGCCAGCAGGGACAGGGGAGTTGGCTACACCTTC
TRBJ2-7 TRBD2 - TRBV7-2 15 CASSLTSGGSYEQYF TGTGCCAGCAGCTTGACTAGCGGGGGTTCCTACGAGCAGTACTTC
TRBJ1-4 TRBD1 - TRBV5-4 14 CASSLDRDYEKLFF TGTGCCAGCAGCCTGGACAGGGATTATGAAAAACTGTTTTTT
TRBJ2-6 - few TRBV10-3 19 CAISEPGPGGLSGANVLTF TGTGCCATCAGTGAGCCCGGACCCGGAGGTCTTTCTGGGGCCAACGTCCTGACTTTC
TRBJ1-2 - - TRBV9 12 CASSVEPNSYTF TGTGCCAGCAGCGTAGAACCTAATAGCTACACCTTC
TRBJ2-1 TRBD2 - TRBV6-1 15 CASSEGGGSYNEQFF TGTGCCAGCAGTGAAGGTGGCGGGAGCTACAATGAGCAGTTCTTC
TRBJ1-5 - - TRBV19 12 CASSIGLGPQHF TGTGCCAGTAGTATTGGACTGGGGCCCCAGCATTTT
TRBJ1-2 - - TRBV20-1 11 CSARTEYGYTF TGCAGTGCTCGGACTGAGTATGGCTACACCTTC
TRBJ2-5 TRBD1 - TRBV12-3/TRBV12-4 12 CASMGQTETQYF TGTGCCAGCATGGGACAGACCGAGACCCAGTACTTC